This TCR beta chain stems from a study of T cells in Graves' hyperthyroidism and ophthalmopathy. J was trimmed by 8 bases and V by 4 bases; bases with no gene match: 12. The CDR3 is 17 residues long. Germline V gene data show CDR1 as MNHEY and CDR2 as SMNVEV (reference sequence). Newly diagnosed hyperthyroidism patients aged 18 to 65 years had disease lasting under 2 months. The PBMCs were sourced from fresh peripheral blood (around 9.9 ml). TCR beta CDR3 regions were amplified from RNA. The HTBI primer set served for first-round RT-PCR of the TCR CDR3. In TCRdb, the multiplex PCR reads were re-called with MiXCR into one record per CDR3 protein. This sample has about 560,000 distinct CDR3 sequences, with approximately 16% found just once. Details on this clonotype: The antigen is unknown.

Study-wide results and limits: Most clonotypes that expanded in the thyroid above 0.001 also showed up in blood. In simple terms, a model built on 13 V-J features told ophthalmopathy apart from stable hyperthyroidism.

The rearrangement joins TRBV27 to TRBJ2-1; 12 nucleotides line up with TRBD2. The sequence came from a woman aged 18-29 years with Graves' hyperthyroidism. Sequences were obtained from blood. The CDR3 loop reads CASSSWATSGRGDEQFF. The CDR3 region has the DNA TGTGCCAGCAGTTCTTGGGCGACTAGCGGGAGAGGGGATGAGCAGTTCTTC.